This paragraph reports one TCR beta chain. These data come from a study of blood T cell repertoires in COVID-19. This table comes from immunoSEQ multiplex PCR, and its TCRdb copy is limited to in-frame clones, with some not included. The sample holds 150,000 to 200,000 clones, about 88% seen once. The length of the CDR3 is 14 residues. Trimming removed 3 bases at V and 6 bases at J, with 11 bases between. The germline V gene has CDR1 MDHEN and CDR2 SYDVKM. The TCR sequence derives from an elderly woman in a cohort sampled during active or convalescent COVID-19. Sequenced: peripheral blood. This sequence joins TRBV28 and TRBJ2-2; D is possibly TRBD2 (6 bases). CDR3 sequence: CASSLGRDSGELFF. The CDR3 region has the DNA TGTGCCAGCAGTTTGGGGCGGGATTCCGGGGAGCTGTTTTTT.